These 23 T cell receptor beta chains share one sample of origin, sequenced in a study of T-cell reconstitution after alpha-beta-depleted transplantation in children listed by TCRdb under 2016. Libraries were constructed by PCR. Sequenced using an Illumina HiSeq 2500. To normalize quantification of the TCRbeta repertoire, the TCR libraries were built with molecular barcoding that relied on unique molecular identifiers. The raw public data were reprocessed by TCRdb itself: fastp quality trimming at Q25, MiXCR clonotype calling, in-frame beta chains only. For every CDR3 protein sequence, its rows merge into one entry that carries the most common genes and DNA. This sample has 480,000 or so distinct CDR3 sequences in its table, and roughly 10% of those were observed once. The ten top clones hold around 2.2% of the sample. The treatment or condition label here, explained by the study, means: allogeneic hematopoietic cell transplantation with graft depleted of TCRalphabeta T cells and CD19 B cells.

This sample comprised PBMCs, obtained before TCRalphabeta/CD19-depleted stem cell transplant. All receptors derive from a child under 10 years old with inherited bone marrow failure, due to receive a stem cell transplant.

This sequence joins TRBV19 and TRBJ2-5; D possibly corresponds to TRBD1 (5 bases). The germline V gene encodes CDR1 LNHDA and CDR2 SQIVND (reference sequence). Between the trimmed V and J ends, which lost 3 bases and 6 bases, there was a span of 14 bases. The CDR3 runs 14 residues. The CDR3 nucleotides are TGTGCCAGTAGTATGCTGTTAGGGGTCCAGACCCAGTACTTC. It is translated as CASSMLLGVQTQYF.

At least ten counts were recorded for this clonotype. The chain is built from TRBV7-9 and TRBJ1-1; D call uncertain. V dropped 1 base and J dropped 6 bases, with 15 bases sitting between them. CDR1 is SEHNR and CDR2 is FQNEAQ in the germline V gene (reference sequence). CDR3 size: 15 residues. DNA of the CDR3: TGTGCCAGCAGCTTAGTAGGGAAGGGTAACCCTGAAGCTTTCTTT. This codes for CASSLVGKGNPEAFF.

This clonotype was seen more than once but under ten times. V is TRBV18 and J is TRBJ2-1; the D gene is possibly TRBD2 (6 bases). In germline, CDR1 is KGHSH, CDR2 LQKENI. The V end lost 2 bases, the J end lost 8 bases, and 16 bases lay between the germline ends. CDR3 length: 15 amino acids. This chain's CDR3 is CASSPTPTSLYEQFF. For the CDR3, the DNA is TGTGCCAGCTCACCAACCCCTACTAGCCTGTATGAGCAGTTCTTC.

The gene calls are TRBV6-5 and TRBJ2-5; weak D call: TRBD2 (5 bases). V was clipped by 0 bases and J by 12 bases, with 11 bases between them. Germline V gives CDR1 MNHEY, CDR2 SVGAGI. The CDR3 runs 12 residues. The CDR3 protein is CASSYSNGVEYF. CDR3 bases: TGTGCCAGCAGTTACTCGAACGGGGTGGAGTACTTC.

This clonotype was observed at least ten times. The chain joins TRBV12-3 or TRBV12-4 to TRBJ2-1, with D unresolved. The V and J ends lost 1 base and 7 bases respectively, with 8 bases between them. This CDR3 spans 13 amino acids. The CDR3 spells CASSLGVPNEQFF. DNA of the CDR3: TGTGCCAGCAGTTTAGGGGTCCCGAATGAGCAGTTCTTC.

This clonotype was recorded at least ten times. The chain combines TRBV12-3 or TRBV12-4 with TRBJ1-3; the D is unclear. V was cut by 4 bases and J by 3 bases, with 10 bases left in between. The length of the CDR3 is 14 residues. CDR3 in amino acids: CASSWRESGNTIYF. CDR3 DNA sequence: TGTGCCAGCAGTTGGAGGGAAAGTGGAAACACCATATATTTT.

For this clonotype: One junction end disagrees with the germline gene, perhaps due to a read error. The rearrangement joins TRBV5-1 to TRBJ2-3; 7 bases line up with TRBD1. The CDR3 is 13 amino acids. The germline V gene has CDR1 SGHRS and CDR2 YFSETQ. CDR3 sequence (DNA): TGCGCCAGTAGACAGGGTCGCACAGATATGCAGTATTTT. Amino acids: CASRQGRTDMQYF.

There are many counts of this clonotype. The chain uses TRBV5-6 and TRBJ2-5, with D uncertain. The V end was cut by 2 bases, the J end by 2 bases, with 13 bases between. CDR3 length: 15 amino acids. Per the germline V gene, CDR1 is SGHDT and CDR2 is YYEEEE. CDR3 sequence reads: CASSFVYHRQETQYF. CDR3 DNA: TGTGCCAGCAGCTTCGTTTACCACCGTCAAGAGACCCAGTACTTC.

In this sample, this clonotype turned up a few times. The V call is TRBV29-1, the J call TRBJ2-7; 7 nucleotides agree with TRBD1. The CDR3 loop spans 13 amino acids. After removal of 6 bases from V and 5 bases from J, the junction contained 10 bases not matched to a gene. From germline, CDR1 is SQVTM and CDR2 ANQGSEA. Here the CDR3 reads CSVSPTGFNEQYF. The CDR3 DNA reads TGCAGCGTCTCCCCGACAGGGTTTAACGAGCAGTACTTC.

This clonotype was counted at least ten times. The CDR3 DNA reads as TGCGCCAGCAGCCAAGGAGATGGAGGGAAAGAGACCCAGTACTTC. Protein: CASSQGDGGKETQYF. The J gene is TRBJ2-5, the V gene TRBV4-3; the D gene is possibly TRBD2 (6 bases). Germline V CDR1 and CDR2: LGHNA, YSLEER. The V end lost 1 base, the J end lost 3 bases, and 12 bases lay between the germline ends. The CDR3 runs to 15 residues.

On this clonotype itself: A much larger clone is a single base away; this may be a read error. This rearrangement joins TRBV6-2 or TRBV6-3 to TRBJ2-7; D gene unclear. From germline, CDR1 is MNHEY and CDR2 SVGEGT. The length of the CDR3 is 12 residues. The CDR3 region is CASSDPSYGQYF. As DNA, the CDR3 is TGTGCCAGCAGTGACCCTTCCTACGGGCAGTACTTC.

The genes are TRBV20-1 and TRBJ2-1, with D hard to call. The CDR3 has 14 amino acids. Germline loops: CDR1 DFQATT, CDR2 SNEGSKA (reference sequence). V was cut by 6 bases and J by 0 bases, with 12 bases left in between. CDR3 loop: CSALIPSSYNEQFF. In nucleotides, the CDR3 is TGCAGTGCCCTGATACCGAGCTCCTACAATGAGCAGTTCTTC.

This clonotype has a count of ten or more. In DNA form, the CDR3 reads TGCAGTGCTAGACAGGACAGGGGATTTAACTATGGCTACACCTTC. Its protein product is CSARQDRGFNYGYTF. The rearrangement uses TRBV20-1 and TRBJ1-2, with 9 bases lining up with TRBD1. Germline CDR1 is DFQATT and CDR2 is SNEGSKA (reference sequence). V was pared by 2 bases and J by 1 base, with 5 bases of the junction left unmatched. CDR3 length: 15 amino acids.

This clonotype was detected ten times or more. In DNA, the CDR3 is TGTGCCAGCAGCCAAGATTGGGCTGTTTCCTACAATGAGCAGTTCTTC. Amino acid sequence: CASSQDWAVSYNEQFF. This chain connects TRBV14 to TRBJ2-1; D uncertain. Germline loops: CDR1 SGHDN, CDR2 FVKESK. The CDR3 spans 16 residues. The V end lost 0 bases, the J end lost 1 base, and 10 bases lay between the germline ends.

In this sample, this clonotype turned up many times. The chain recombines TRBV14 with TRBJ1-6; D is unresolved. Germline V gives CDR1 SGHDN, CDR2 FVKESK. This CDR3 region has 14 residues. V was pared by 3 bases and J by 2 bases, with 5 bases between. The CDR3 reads CASSHRPYNSPLHF. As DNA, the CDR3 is TGTGCCAGCAGCCATCGACCCTATAATTCACCCCTCCACTTT.

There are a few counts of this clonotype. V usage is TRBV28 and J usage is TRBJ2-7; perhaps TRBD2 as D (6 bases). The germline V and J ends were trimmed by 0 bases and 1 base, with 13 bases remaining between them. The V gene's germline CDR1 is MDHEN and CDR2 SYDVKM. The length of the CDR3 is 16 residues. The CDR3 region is CASSLWEGSESYEQYF. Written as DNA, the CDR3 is TGTGCCAGCAGTTTATGGGAGGGGTCGGAATCCTACGAGCAGTACTTC.

Here the CDR3 reads CASSYFINQGGAFF. CDR3 bases: TGTGCCAGCAGTTACTTCATCAATCAGGGGGGCGCTTTCTTT. The gene calls are TRBV6-2 or TRBV6-3 and TRBJ1-1, with TRBD1 identical over 7 bases. Germline V lookup: CDR1 MNHEY, CDR2 SVGEGT. Trimming took 1 base from V and 11 from J; bases not matched to a gene: 10. The CDR3 length is 14 residues.

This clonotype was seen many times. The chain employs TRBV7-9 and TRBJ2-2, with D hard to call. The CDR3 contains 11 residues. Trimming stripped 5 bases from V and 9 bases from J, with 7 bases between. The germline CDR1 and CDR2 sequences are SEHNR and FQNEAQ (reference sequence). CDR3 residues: CASSMYRELFF. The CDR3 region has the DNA TGTGCCAGCAGCATGTACCGGGAGCTGTTTTTT.

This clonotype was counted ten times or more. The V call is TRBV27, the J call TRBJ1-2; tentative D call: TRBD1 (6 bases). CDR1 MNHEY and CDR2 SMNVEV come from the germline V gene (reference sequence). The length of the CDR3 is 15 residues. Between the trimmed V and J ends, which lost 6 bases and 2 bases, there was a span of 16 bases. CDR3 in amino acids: CASSLRGSVNYGYTF. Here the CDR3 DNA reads TGTGCCAGCAGCCTCAGGGGAAGCGTGAACTATGGCTACACCTTC.

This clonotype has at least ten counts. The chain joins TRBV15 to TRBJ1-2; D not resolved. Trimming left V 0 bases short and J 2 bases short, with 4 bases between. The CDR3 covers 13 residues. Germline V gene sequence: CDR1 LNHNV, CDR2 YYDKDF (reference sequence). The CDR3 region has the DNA TGTGCCACCAGCAGAGATAGAAACTATGGCTACACCTTC. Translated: CATSRDRNYGYTF.

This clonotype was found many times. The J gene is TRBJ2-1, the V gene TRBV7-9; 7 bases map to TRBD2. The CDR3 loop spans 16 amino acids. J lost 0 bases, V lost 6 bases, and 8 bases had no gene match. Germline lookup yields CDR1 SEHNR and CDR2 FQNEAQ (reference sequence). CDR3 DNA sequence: TGTGCCAGCAGACCCTCTAGCGGACCCTCCTACAATGAGCAGTTCTTC. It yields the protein CASRPSSGPSYNEQFF.

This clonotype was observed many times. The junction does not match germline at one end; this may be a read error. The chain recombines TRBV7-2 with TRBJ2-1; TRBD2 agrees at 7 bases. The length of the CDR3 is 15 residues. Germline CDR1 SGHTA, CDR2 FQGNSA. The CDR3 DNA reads TGTGCCAGCAGCATAGCGGGTTTCTCCTACAATGAGCAGTTCTTC. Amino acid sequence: CASSIAGFSYNEQFF.

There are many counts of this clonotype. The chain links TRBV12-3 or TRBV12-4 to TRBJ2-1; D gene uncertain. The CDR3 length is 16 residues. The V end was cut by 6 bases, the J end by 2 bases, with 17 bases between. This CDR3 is CASRQLQVSPYNEQFF. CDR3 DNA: TGTGCCAGCAGACAACTCCAGGTGTCCCCCTACAATGAGCAGTTCTTC.